This T cell receptor beta chain was obtained from a study of blood T cells in healthy people across ages. Germline V lookup: CDR1 SEHNR, CDR2 FQNEAQ (reference sequence). V was clipped by 6 bases and J by 0 bases, with 15 bases between them. The CDR3 contains 15 residues. It was with a sample-barcoded 5' primer and a J-beta primer mix that a second PCR of about 6 to 12 cycles was run. Via MiXCR, TCRdb re-called the 5' RACE reads, giving one row per CDR3 protein. This repertoire shows about 1.8 million distinct CDR3 sequences, roughly 52% found once; its top ten account for more than 2%. The source of this sequence is a middle-aged woman in good health. Sequenced material: blood. This chain joins TRBV7-9 and TRBJ2-7, with D unclear. The CDR3 loop is CASRSSAFSSYEQYF. CDR3 sequence (DNA): TGTGCCAGCAGAAGCAGCGCCTTCAGCTCCTACGAGCAGTACTTC.